This T cell receptor (beta chain) stems from a study of blood T cell repertoires in COVID-19. Overall study context: COVID-19 samples from acute and convalescent phases originated in the United States, Italy and Spain. The analysed material was cDNA or gDNA that came from T cells, B-cell-depleted T cells, or PBMCs.

Germline CDR1 SGHTA, CDR2 FQGNSA. The CDR3 contains 14 residues. Deletions cut 1 base from V and 1 base from J, with 6 bases between. Authors' data handling: Estimation of nucleated cell counts relied on the amplification of reference gene primers. Data came from immunoSEQ multiplex PCR; TCRdb stores just in-frame clones and leaves some out. The D gene and trimming were derived from the DNA, and the V and J assignments and clone size from that table. The sample has 130,000 to 150,000 clones; 70% to 90% are singletons. Source material: peripheral blood. The chain combines TRBV7-2 with TRBJ2-3, with a tentative D call TRBD2 (5 bases). This TCR came from a woman in her fifties or sixties with acute or convalescent COVID-19. CDR3 in DNA: TGTGCCAGCAGCTTAGACGGGGGCACAGATACGCAGTATTTT. Its protein product is CASSLDGGTDTQYF.